Each of the 3 T cell receptor beta chains below was sequenced from the same sample in a study of T cell responses to AZD1222 COVID-19 vaccine. This table comes from immunoSEQ multiplex PCR, and its TCRdb copy is limited to in-frame clones, with some not included. The sample yields about 150,000 clones, approximately 85% seen once. The material sequenced was peripheral blood, taken on day 0 of AZD1222 vaccination. These receptors were taken from an adult in good health.

This chain connects TRBV2 to TRBJ1-1; 7 positions agree with TRBD1. Per the germline V gene, CDR1 is SNHLY and CDR2 is FYNNEI. V lost 6 bases, J lost 4 bases, and 5 bases stayed unmatched. The CDR3 has 13 residues. The CDR3 protein is CASRESGGTEAFF. For the CDR3, the DNA is TGTGCCAGCAGGGAGTCAGGGGGCACTGAAGCTTTCTTT.

This clone was counted only a few times. The genes are TRBV7-9 and TRBJ2-2, with 10 bases lining up with TRBD1. CDR1 SEHNR and CDR2 FQNEAQ come from the germline V gene (reference sequence). This CDR3 spans 16 amino acids. V dropped 3 bases and J dropped 6; count of bases not matched to a gene: 7. The CDR3 protein is CASSFGTGVWAGELFF. The CDR3 DNA reads TGTGCCAGCAGCTTCGGGACAGGGGTTTGGGCCGGGGAGCTGTTTTTT.

The gene calls are TRBV2 and TRBJ1-1, with D possibly being TRBD1 (5 bases). CDR3 size: 15 residues. Trimming stripped 6 bases from V and 6 bases from J, with 20 bases between. Germline assignment: CDR1 SNHLY and CDR2 FYNNEI. For the CDR3, the DNA is TGTGCCAGCAGACCCCAGGGCCCCGCGGGGGCTGAAGCTTTCTTT. Protein sequence: CASRPQGPAGAEAFF.